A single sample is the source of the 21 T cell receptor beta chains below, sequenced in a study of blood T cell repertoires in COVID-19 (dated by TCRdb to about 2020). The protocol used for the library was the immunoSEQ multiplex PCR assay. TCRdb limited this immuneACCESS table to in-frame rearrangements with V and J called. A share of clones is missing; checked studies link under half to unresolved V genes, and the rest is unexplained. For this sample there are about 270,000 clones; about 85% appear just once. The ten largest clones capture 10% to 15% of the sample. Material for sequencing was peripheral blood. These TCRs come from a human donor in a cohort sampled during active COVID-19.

CDR3 coding DNA: TGTGCCAGCAGTGAACTGGCTAGCGGGAGAGTCGAGCAGTACTTC. Residues: CASSELASGRVEQYF. The rearrangement links TRBV2 to TRBJ2-7; the match to TRBD2 covers 10 bases. The CDR3 is 15 amino acids. Germline-derived CDR1 and CDR2 are SNHLY and FYNNEI. Trimming took 2 bases from V and 6 from J; bases not matched to a gene: 7.

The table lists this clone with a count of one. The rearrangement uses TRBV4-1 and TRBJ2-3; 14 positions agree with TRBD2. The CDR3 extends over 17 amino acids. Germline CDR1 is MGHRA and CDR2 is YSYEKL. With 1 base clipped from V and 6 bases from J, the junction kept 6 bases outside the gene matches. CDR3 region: CASSQGRGLAGVDTQYF. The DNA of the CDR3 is TGCGCCAGCAGCCAAGGCCGGGGACTAGCGGGAGTGGATACGCAGTATTTT.

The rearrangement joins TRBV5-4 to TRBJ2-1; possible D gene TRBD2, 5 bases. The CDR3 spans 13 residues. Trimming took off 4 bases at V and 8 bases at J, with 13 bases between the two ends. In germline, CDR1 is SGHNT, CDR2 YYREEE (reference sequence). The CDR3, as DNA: TGTGCCAGCAGCCGGAACGCGGGTGATGAGCAGTTCTTC. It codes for CASSRNAGDEQFF.

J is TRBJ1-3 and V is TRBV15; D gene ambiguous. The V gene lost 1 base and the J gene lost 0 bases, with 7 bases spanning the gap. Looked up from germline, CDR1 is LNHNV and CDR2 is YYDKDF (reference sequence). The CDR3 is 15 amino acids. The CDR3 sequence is CATSRAPISGNTIYF. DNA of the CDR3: TGTGCCACCAGCAGAGCCCCAATCTCTGGAAACACCATATATTTT.

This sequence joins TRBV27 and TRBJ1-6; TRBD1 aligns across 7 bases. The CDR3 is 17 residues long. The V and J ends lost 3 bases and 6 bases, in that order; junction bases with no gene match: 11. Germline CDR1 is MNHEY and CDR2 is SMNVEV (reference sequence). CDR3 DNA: TGTGCCAGCAGTTTGGCGTACAGGGGAATAACTAATTCACCCCTCCACTTT. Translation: CASSLAYRGITNSPLHF.

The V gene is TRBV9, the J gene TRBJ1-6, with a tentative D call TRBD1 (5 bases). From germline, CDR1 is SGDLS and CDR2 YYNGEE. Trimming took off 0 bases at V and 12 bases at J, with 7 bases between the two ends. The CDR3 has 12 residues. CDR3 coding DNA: TGTGCCAGCAGCGTAGTGGGGGGACCCCTCCACTTT. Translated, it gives CASSVVGGPLHF.

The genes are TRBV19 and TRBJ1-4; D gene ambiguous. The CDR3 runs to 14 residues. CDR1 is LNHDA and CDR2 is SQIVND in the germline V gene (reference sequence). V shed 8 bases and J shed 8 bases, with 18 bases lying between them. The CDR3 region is CASVKGLRGEKLFF. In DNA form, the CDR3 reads TGTGCCAGTGTGAAAGGCCTTAGAGGGGAAAAACTGTTTTTT. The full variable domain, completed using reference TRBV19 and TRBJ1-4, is DGGITQSPKYLFRKEGQNVTLSCEQNLNHDAMYWYRQDPGQGLRLIYYSQIVNDFQKGDIAEGYSVSREKKESFPLTVTSAQKNPTAFYLCASVKGLRGEKLFFGSGTQLSVL.

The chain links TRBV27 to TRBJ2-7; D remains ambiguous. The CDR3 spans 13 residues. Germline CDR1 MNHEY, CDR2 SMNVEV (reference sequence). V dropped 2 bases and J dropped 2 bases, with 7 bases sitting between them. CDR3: CASSLKQTYEQYF. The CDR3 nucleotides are TGTGCCAGCAGTTTAAAACAGACCTACGAGCAGTACTTC.

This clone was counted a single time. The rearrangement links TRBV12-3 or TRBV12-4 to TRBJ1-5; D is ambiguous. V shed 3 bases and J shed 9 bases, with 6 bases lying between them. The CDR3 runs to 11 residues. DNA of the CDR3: TGTGCCAGCAGTTTCGGAGTGCCCCAGCATTTT. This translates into CASSFGVPQHF.

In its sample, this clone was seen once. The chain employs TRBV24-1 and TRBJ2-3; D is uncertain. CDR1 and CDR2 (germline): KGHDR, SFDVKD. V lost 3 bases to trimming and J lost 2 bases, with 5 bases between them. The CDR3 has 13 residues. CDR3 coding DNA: TGTGCCACCAGTGATGCTATCACAGATACGCAGTATTTT. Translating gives CATSDAITDTQYF.

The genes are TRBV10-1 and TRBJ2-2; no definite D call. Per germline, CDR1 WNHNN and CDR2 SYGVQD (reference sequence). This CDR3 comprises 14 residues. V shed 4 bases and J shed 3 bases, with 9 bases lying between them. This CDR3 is CASSVNRDTGELFF. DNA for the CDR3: TGCGCCAGCAGTGTTAACAGAGACACCGGGGAGCTGTTTTTT.

The CDR3 loop reads CASSPREVERFTQYF. The CDR3 coding sequence is TGTGCCAGCAGCCCCCGGGAGGTGGAGCGGTTCACGCAGTATTTT. This chain joins TRBV9 and TRBJ2-3; 7 bases match TRBD2. Germline V gene sequence: CDR1 SGDLS, CDR2 YYNGEE. The V segment lost 4 bases and the J segment 9 bases; nucleotides outside the gene matches: 14. The CDR3 sequence is 15 residues long. The full variable domain, completed using reference TRBV9 and TRBJ2-3, is DSGVTQTPKHLITATGQRVTLRCSPRSGDLSVYWYQQSLDQGLQFLIQYYNGEERAKGNILERFSAQQFPDLHSELNLSSLELGDSALYFCASSPREVERFTQYFGPGTRLTVL.

The CDR3 coding sequence is TGTGCCAGCAGCTCCTCAGGGGGACTAGTACGCAGGTTCTTC. This encodes CASSSSGGLVRRFF. The chain has TRBV13 and TRBJ2-1, with D maybe TRBD2 (8 bases). This CDR3 spans 14 amino acids. The V end lost 4 bases, the J end lost 15 bases, and 22 bases lay between the germline ends. Germline V CDR1 and CDR2: PRHDT, FYEKMQ (reference sequence).

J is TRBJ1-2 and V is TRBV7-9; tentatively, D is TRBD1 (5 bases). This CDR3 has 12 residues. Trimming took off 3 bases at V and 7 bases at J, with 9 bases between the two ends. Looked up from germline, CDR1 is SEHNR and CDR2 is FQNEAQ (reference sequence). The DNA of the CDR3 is TGTGCCAGCAGCTTCCAGGGCGGTGGCTACACCTTC. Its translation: CASSFQGGGYTF.

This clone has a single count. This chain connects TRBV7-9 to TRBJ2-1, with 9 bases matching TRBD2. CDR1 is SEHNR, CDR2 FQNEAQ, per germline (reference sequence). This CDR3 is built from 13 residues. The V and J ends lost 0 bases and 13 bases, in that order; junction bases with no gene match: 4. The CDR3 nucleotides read TGTGCCAGCAGCTTAGCTAGCGGGAGACCTCAGTTCTTC. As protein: CASSLASGRPQFF.

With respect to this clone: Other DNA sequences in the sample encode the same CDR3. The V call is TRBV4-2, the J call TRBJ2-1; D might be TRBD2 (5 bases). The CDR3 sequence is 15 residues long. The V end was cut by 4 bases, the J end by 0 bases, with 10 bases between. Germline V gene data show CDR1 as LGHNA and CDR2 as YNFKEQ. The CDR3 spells CASSLSGSSYNEQFF. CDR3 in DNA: TGTGCCAGCAGCCTGAGCGGAAGCTCCTACAATGAGCAGTTCTTC.

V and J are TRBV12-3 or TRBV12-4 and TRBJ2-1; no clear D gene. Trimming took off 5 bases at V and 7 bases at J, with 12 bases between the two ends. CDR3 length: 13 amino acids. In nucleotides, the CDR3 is TGTGCCAGCAGTCAGCATGGGCCAAATGAGCAGTTCTTC. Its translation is CASSQHGPNEQFF.

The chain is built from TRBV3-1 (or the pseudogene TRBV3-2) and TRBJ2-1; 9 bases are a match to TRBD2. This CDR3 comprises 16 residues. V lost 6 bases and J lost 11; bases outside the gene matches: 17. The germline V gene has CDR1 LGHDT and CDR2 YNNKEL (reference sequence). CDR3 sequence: CASRPDWASGTDQQFF. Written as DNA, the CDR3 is TGTGCCAGCAGACCGGACTGGGCTAGCGGGACGGATCAGCAGTTCTTC.

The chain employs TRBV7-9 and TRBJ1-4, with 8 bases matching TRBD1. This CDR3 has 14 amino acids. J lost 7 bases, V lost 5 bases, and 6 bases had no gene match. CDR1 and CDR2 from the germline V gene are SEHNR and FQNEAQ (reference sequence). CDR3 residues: CASSLQGVGEKLFF. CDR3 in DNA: TGTGCCAGCAGCCTACAGGGGGTAGGTGAAAAACTGTTTTTT. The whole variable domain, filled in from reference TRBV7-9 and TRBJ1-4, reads DTGVSQNPRHKITKRGQNVTFRCDPISEHNRLYWYRQTLGQGPEFLTYFQNEAQLEKSRLLSDRFSAERPKGSFSTLEIQRTEQGDSAMYLCASSLQGVGEKLFFGSGTQLSVL.

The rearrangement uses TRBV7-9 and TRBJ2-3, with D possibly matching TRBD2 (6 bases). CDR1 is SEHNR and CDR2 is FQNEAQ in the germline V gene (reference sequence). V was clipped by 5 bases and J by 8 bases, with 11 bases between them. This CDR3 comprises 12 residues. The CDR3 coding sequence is TGTGCCAGCAGCCCTAGCGAGGGTACGCAGTATTTT. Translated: CASSPSEGTQYF.

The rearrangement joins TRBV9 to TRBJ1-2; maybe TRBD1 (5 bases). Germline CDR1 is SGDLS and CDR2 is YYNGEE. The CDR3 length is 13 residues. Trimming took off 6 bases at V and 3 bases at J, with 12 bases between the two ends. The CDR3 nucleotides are TGTGCCAGCACCCTTGGGGGGGACTATGGCTACACCTTC. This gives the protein CASTLGGDYGYTF.